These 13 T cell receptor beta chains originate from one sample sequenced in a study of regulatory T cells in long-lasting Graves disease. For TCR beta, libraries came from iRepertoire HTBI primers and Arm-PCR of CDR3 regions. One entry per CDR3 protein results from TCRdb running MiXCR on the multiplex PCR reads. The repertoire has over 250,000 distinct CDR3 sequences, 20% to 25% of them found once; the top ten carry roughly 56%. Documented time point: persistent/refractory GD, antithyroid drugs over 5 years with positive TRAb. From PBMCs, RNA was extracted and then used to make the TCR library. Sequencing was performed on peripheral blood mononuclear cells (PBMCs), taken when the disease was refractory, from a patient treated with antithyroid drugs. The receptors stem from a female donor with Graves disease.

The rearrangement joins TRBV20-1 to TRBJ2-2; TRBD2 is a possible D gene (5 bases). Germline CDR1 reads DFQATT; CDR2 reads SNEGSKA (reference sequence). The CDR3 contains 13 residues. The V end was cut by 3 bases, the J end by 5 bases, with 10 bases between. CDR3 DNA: TGCAGTGCTAGTCTCGGACTTACCGGGGAGCTGTTTTTT. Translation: CSASLGLTGELFF.

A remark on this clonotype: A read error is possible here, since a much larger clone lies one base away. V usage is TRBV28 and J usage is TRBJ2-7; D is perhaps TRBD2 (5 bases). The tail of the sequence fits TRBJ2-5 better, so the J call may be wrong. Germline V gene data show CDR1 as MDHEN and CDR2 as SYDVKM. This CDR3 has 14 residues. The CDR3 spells CASSSHGVVETQYF. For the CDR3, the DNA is TGTGCCAGCTCCTCCCACGGGGTCGTGGAGACCCAGTACTTC.

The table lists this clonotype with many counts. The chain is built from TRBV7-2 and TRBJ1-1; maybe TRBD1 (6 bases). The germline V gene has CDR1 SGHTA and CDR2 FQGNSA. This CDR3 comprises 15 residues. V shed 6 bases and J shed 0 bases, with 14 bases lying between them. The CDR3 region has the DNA TGTGCCAGCAGTAAGACAGGTCTGGTGAACACTGAAGCTTTCTTT. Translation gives CASSKTGLVNTEAFF.

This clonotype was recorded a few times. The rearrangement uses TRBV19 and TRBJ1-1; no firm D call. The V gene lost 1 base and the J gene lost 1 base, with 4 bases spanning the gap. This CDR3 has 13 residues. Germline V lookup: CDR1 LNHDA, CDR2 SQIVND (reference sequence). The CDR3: CASSIATNTEAFF. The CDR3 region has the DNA TGTGCCAGTAGTATAGCCACGAACACTGAAGCTTTCTTT.

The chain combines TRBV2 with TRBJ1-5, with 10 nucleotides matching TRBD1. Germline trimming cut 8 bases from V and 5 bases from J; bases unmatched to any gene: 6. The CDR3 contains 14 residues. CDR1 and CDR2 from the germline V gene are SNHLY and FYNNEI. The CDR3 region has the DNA TGTGCCAGCGGAAGTGACAGGGGGCATCAGCCCCAGCATTTT. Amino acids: CASGSDRGHQPQHF.

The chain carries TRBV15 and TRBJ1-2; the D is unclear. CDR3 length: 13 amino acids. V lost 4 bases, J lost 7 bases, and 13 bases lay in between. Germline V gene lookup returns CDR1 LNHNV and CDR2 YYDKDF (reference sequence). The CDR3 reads CATSTSGISGYTF. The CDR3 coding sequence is TGTGCCACCAGCACCTCCGGGATTTCTGGCTACACCTTC.

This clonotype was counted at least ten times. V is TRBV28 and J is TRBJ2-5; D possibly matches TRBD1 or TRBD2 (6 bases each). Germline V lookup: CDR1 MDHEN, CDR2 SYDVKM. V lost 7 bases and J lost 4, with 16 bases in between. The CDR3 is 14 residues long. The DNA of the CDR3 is TGTGCCAGCACCCCTGGAGGGGGGCGAGAGACCCAGTACTTC. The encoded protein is CASTPGGGRETQYF.

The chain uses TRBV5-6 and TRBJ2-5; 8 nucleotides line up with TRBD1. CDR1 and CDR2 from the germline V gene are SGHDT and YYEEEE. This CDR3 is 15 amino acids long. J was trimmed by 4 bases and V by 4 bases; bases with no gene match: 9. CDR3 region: CASSSYRGSGETQYF. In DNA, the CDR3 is TGTGCCAGCAGCAGCTACAGGGGGTCAGGAGAGACCCAGTACTTC.

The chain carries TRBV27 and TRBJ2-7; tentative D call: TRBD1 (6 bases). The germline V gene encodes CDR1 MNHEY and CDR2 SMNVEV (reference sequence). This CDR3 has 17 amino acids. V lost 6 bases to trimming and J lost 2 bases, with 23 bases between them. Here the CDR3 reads CASSSPSGAGATYEQYF. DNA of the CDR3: TGTGCCAGCAGCTCTCCTAGTGGGGCAGGGGCAACCTACGAGCAGTACTTC.

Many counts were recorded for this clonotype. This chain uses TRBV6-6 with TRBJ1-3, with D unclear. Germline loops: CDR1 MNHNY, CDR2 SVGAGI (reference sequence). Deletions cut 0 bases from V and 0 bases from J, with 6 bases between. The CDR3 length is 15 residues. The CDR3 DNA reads TGTGCCAGCAGTTACTCGGACGGCTCTGGAAACACCATATATTTT. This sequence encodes CASSYSDGSGNTIYF.

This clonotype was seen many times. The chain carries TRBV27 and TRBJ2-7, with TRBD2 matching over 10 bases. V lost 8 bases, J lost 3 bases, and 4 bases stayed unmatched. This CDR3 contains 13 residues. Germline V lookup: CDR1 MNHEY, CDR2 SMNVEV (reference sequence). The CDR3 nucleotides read TGTGCCAGCGGGACTAGCGCTTTCTACGAGCAGTACTTC. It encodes CASGTSAFYEQYF.

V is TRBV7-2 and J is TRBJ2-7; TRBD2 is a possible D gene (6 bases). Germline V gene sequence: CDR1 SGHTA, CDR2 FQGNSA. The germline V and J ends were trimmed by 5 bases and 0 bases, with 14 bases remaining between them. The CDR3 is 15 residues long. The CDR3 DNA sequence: TGTGCCAGCAGCCCGGACCCAGCGGGCTCCTACGAGCAGTACTTC. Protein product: CASSPDPAGSYEQYF.

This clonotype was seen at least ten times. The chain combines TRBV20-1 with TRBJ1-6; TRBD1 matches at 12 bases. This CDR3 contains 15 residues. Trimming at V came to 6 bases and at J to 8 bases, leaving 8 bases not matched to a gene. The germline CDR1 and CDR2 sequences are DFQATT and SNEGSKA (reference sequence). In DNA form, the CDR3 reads TGCAGTGCCGAGGGACAGGGGGCTGACTATTCACCCCTCCACTTT. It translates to CSAEGQGADYSPLHF.